This T cell receptor beta chain was retrieved from a study of T-cell memory formation after mild COVID-19. Across the study: For the most part, TCR clusters were specific to one donor.

TCR alpha and TCR beta cDNA libraries with sample barcodes and UMIs came from 5'RACE using constant-segment primers. TCRdb processed the 5' RACE reads anew with MiXCR; each CDR3 protein has one entry. The sample includes under 250,000 distinct CDR3 sequences, over 7.5% of them seen just once. CDR1 is SNHLY, CDR2 FYNNEI, per germline. The CDR3 spans 13 residues. V dropped 8 bases and J dropped 2 bases, with 12 bases sitting between them. A note on this clonotype: What it binds is unknown.

Whole-study results and caveats: Within pre-infection memory, some responding clones were found, suggesting cross-reactive memory joined.

The TCR comes from a man aged 18 to 29 who had mild COVID-19 (a few samples of this study predate the infection). Cell type and time point are not known. Sequences were obtained from PBMCs or a T cell subset sorted from them (not recorded which). J is TRBJ2-5 and V is TRBV2; D perhaps matches TRBD1 (6 bases). CDR3 protein: CASSRDTQETQYF. CDR3 nucleotide sequence: TGTGCCAGCTCCCGGGACACGCAAGAGACCCAGTACTTC.